Shown below are 18 T cell receptor beta chains from a single sample sequenced in a study of blood T cell repertoires in COVID-19. TCRdb's copy holds only in-frame clones and misses some; the assay was immunoSEQ multiplex PCR. The data contain about 320,000 clones, around 83% of them singletons. Sequenced sample: peripheral blood. The receptor source for this set is a woman between 45 and 65 years old with acute or convalescent COVID-19.

This chain connects TRBV3-1 (or the pseudogene TRBV3-2) to TRBJ1-2, with a weak D call TRBD1 (6 bases). Germline CDR1 reads LGHDT; CDR2 reads YNNKEL (reference sequence). V gave up 3 bases and J gave up 11 bases, with 13 bases separating them. This CDR3 comprises 12 residues. CDR3 sequence: CASSHRGGPYTF. CDR3 DNA sequence: TGTGCCAGCAGCCATCGGGGGGGGCCTTACACCTTC.

V is TRBV2 and J is TRBJ1-1, with a tentative D call TRBD1 (5 bases). Germline V CDR1 and CDR2: SNHLY, FYNNEI. The germline V and J ends were trimmed by 8 bases and 1 base, with 8 bases remaining between them. The CDR3 has 12 residues. This CDR3 is CASCRENTEAFF. The CDR3 DNA reads as TGTGCCAGCTGCAGGGAGAACACTGAAGCTTTCTTT.

This clone was recorded only once. The chain combines TRBV5-1 with TRBJ2-5; 7 bases agree with TRBD2. The CDR3 contains 15 residues. Germline V gives CDR1 SGHRS, CDR2 YFSETQ. The J segment lost 1 base and the V segment lost 7 bases, leaving 10 bases of the junction unmatched. DNA for the CDR3: TGCGCCAGCTTGCCGGGCGGGGGACCCCAAGAGACCCAGTACTTC. Translation: CASLPGGGPQETQYF. The full variable domain, completed using reference TRBV5-1 and TRBJ2-5, is KAGVTQTPRYLIKTRGQQVTLSCSPISGHRSVSWYQQTPGQGLQFLFEYFSETQRNKGNFPGRFSGRQFSNSRSEMNVSTLELGDSALYLCASLPGGGPQETQYFGPGTRLLVL.

The rearrangement joins TRBV11-2 to TRBJ1-3; D is ambiguous. CDR1 is SGHAT and CDR2 is FQNNGV in the germline V gene. This CDR3 contains 13 residues. Trimming took off 4 bases at V and 4 bases at J, with 8 bases between the two ends. CDR3 DNA: TGTGCCAGCAGCTCGTCGGTGGGAAACACCATATATTTT. This encodes CASSSSVGNTIYF.

The rearrangement joins TRBV24-1 to TRBJ2-2, with 11 bases fitting TRBD1. The CDR3 is 19 residues long. V dropped 6 bases and J dropped 3; count of bases not matched to a gene: 14. Germline CDR1 reads KGHDR; CDR2 reads SFDVKD. The CDR3 is CATSRPPGQGGRYTGELFF. DNA of the CDR3: TGTGCCACCAGTAGACCACCGGGACAGGGGGGCCGCTACACCGGGGAGCTGTTTTTT.

The CDR3 DNA follows: TGTGCCAGCAGTGAAGTGGCAGGCTCCTACAATGAGCAGTTCTTC. Amino acid sequence: CASSEVAGSYNEQFF. The V gene is TRBV6-1, the J gene TRBJ2-1; D gene unclear. Germline CDR1 MNHNS, CDR2 SASEGT. Deletions cut 1 base from V and 0 bases from J, with 7 bases between. CDR3 size: 15 residues.

The sample holds one count of this clone. This specimen includes other DNA sequences encoding the same CDR3. The V call is TRBV5-1, the J call TRBJ1-2; 7 bases align to TRBD1. The junction had 0 bases not matched to a gene; V was cut back by 3 bases and J by 7 bases. This CDR3 spans 11 amino acids. Germline V gene lookup returns CDR1 SGHRS and CDR2 YFSETQ. In DNA form, the CDR3 reads TGCGCCAGCAGCTCAGGGGGTGGCTACACCTTC. Translating gives CASSSGGGYTF.

The gene calls are TRBV6-5 and TRBJ2-7; D perhaps matches TRBD2 (6 bases). From germline, CDR1 is MNHEY and CDR2 SVGAGI. CDR3 length: 14 residues. With 7 bases removed from V and 2 bases from J, the gap between germline ends came to 15 bases. The CDR3 loop reads CASNGGLKPYEQYV. The CDR3 coding sequence is TGTGCCAGCAATGGGGGACTGAAACCCTACGAGCAGTACGTC.

This clone was detected only once. The chain has TRBV15 and TRBJ1-5; possibly TRBD1 for D (6 bases). CDR3 length: 15 amino acids. Germline CDR1 LNHNV, CDR2 YYDKDF (reference sequence). Trimming removed 2 bases at V and 9 bases at J, with 17 bases between. CDR3 DNA: TGTGCCACCAGCAGATCGAGACAGGAGACCAGGCCCCAGCATTTT. Translated: CATSRSRQETRPQHF.

The V and J genes are TRBV2 and TRBJ1-1; 8 nucleotides agree with TRBD1. The ends lost 3 bases at V and 10 bases at J; junction bases unmatched: 7. The CDR3 is 13 residues long. The germline V gene encodes CDR1 SNHLY and CDR2 FYNNEI. The chain's CDR3 is CASSDRQGMGAFF. The CDR3 nucleotides are TGTGCCAGCAGTGATAGACAGGGGATGGGAGCTTTCTTT.

The chain joins TRBV6-2 or TRBV6-3 to TRBJ2-2, with a possible D match to TRBD1 (6 bases). The CDR3 extends over 16 amino acids. Looked up from germline, CDR1 is MNHEY and CDR2 is SVGEGT. The V end lost 0 bases, the J end lost 6 bases, and 14 bases lay between the germline ends. CDR3 residues: CASSYSVAGVAGELFF. The CDR3 coding sequence is TGTGCCAGCAGTTACTCAGTGGCAGGGGTGGCCGGGGAGCTGTTTTTT.

Written as DNA, the CDR3 is TGTGCCATCAGTCGGACAGAAGATACGCAGTATTTT. Translated, it gives CAISRTEDTQYF. The V gene is TRBV10-3, the J gene TRBJ2-3, with D possibly TRBD1 on 6 matching bases. CDR1 and CDR2 (germline): ENHRY, SYGVKD. Between the trimmed V and J ends, which lost 5 bases and 5 bases, there was a span of 8 bases. The CDR3 consists of 12 residues.

This clone was observed a few times. This chain connects TRBV12-3 or TRBV12-4 to TRBJ1-1; D might be TRBD1 (5 bases). This CDR3 has 13 residues. V was trimmed by 7 bases and J by 0 bases, leaving 9 bases between them. CDR3 DNA: TGTGCCAGCAAGGGGAACTTGAACACTGAAGCTTTCTTT. Its translation is CASKGNLNTEAFF.

This chain connects TRBV7-9 to TRBJ2-1; no clear D gene. The CDR3 spans 16 residues. CDR1 and CDR2 from the germline V gene are SEHNR and FQNEAQ (reference sequence). With 3 bases removed from V and 6 bases from J, the gap between germline ends came to 18 bases. The CDR3 sequence: CASSFPLKTIGNEQFF. CDR3 bases: TGTGCCAGCAGCTTCCCCTTGAAGACAATCGGCAATGAGCAGTTCTTC.

The V call is TRBV21-1, the J call TRBJ1-2; TRBD1, the table's D call, lacks a check against the DNA. TRBV21-1 is classified as a pseudogene. This CDR3 spans 15 amino acids. Here the CDR3 reads CASSKAGTGRRGYTF. The CDR3 DNA is TGTGCCAGCAGCAAAGCTGGGACAGGGAGACGGGGCTACACCTTC.

The genes are TRBV19 and TRBJ2-3; D is possibly TRBD2 (5 bases). V lost 6 bases, J lost 0 bases, and 10 bases lay in between. The CDR3 runs 14 residues. Germline CDR1 and CDR2: LNHDA and SQIVND (reference sequence). The CDR3 loop reads CASSQRGSTDTQYF. The DNA for the CDR3 is TGTGCCAGTAGCCAGCGCGGGAGCACAGATACGCAGTATTTT.

As regards this clone: The sample has other DNA sequences that encode this CDR3 too. The V and J genes are TRBV28 and TRBJ2-3; a possible D gene is TRBD2 (5 bases). The CDR3 runs 12 residues. Germline V lookup: CDR1 MDHEN, CDR2 SYDVKM. Trimming cost V 5 bases and J 3 bases, with 6 bases left between them. In DNA form, the CDR3 reads TGTGCCAGCAGTGGAGGTACAGATACGCAGTATTTT. Protein sequence: CASSGGTDTQYF. Complete variable domain (other parts from reference TRBV28 and TRBJ2-3): DVKVTQSSRYLVKRTGEKVFLECVQDMDHENMFWYRQDPGLGLRLIYFSYDVKMKEKGDIPEGYSVSREKKERFSLILESASTNQTSMYLCASSGGTDTQYFGPGTRLTVL.

This clone was recorded a few times. CDR3 region: CASSKQGHFRNTEAFF. CDR3 coding DNA: TGTGCCAGCAGCAAACAGGGGCATTTTAGGAACACTGAAGCTTTCTTT. V usage is TRBV6-2 or TRBV6-3 and J usage is TRBJ1-1, with 7 bases aligning to TRBD1. V lost 6 bases to trimming and J lost 1 base; unmatched junction nucleotides: 11. This CDR3 comprises 16 residues. CDR1 is MNHEY and CDR2 is SVGEGT in the germline V gene.